This TCR beta chain derives from a study of shared T cell receptors in the human thymus. This CDR3 is 15 amino acids long. V lost 3 bases, J lost 2 bases, and 7 bases stayed unmatched. Germline V lookup: CDR1 SGDLS, CDR2 YYNGEE. Sequencing was performed with immunoSEQ multiplex PCR; in TCRdb, only in-frame clones are kept and a portion is missing. Among about 660,000 clones, about 89% were seen once, and the ten largest hold 0.0094%. This sample also appeared in a second study, on human thymus T cells. That publication notes: Thymus pieces cut out during corrective heart surgery were the tissue that was used. Seemingly biased V and J gene usage marked thymic and blood repertoires.

Sequenced input: thymocytes. This clonotype originated in a boy in the first two years of life with a congenital heart defect. This chain connects TRBV9 to TRBJ2-7, with TRBD1 matching 8 bases. Here the CDR3 reads CASSGGTGNPYEQYF. The CDR3 region has the DNA TGTGCCAGCAGCGGAGGGACAGGTAACCCCTACGAGCAGTACTTC.